The subject of this entry is one TCR beta chain. Its antigen is as yet unknown. These data belong to a study of CD4 T cells in relation to SARS-CoV-2 and coronaviruses. The V gene's germline CDR1 is SNHLY and CDR2 FYNNEI. The CDR3 runs 14 residues. The ends lost 7 bases at V and 7 bases at J; junction bases unmatched: 8. Sequencing was performed with immunoSEQ multiplex PCR; in TCRdb, only in-frame clones are kept and a portion is missing. The table lists about 21,000 clones, roughly 66% of them singletons. CD4+ T cells from unexposed donors were obtained before the COVID-19 pandemic (2011-2018). CD4+ T cells were isolated from the cells after around 10 days of culture.

The genes are TRBV2 and TRBJ1-4; 8 bases line up with TRBD1. The sequence was obtained from a human donor in good health. The sequencing sample was made of CD4+ T cells from PBMCs, cultured in vitro. The CDR3 nucleotides read TGTGCCAGCATAGAGGACAGGGAGGGTGAAAAACTGTTTTTT. It codes for CASIEDREGEKLFF. Filled out from reference TRBV2 and TRBJ1-4, the complete variable domain reads EPEVTQTPSHQVTQMGQEVILRCVPISNHLYFYWYRQILGQKVEFLVSFYNNEISEKSEIFDDQFSVERPDGSNFTLKIRSTKLEDSAMYFCASIEDREGEKLFFGSGTQLSVL.